One and the same sample provided the 25 T cell receptor beta chains below, sequenced in a study of blood T cell repertoires in COVID-19. Assay: immunoSEQ multiplex PCR; the TCRdb copy retains only in-frame clones and omits some. There are a few hundred thousand clones in the sample; roughly 87% occur only once, and approximately 1% lies in the top ten. Sequences were obtained from PBMCs or T cells enriched from blood (not recorded which). The receptors were sampled from a woman in her twenties or thirties who had recovered from COVID-19.

This chain uses TRBV27 with TRBJ2-1; TRBD2 matches 8 bases. Germline loops: CDR1 MNHEY, CDR2 SMNVEV (reference sequence). The CDR3 contains 15 residues. The ends lost 5 bases at V and 4 bases at J; junction bases unmatched: 7. The DNA for the CDR3 is TGTGCCAGCAGTAAACCGGGACTAGTTTACAATGAGCAGTTCTTC. Its translation: CASSKPGLVYNEQFF.

The table lists this clone with a count of one. J is TRBJ1-1 and V is TRBV28; 8 bases fit TRBD1. The CDR3 runs to 16 residues. After removal of 10 bases from V and 0 bases from J, the junction contained 13 bases not matched to a gene. The V gene's germline CDR1 is MDHEN and CDR2 SYDVKM. The CDR3 sequence is CAIIKDRGGMNTEAFF. The CDR3 nucleotides read TGTGCCATCATAAAAGACAGGGGTGGGATGAACACTGAAGCTTTCTTT. The full variable domain, rest sourced from reference TRBV28 and TRBJ1-1, is DVKVTQSSRYLVKRTGEKVFLECVQDMDHENMFWYRQDPGLGLRLIYFSYDVKMKEKGDIPEGYSVSREKKERFSLILESASTNQTSMYLCAIIKDRGGMNTEAFFGQGTRLTVV.

This chain links TRBV13 with TRBJ2-7; TRBD1 agrees at 11 bases. This CDR3 is 15 amino acids long. V was pared by 6 bases and J by 7 bases, with 11 bases of the junction left unmatched. Per the germline V gene, CDR1 is PRHDT and CDR2 is FYEKMQ (reference sequence). CDR3 bases: TGTGCCAGCAGTTTCGCCGGGACAGGGGGTCGAGAGCAGTACTTC. Its protein product is CASSFAGTGGREQYF.

In this sample, this clone turned up once. V and J are TRBV10-2 and TRBJ1-1; 7 bases match TRBD1. Germline-derived CDR1 and CDR2 are WSHSY and SAAADI. V gave up 7 bases and J gave up 3 bases; unmatched junction bases: 8. The CDR3 runs to 14 residues. The CDR3 reads CASILPGQHTEAFF. CDR3 nucleotides: TGCGCCAGCATATTACCGGGACAGCACACTGAAGCTTTCTTT.

The chain combines TRBV15 with TRBJ2-2; D might be TRBD1 (5 bases). Per the germline V gene, CDR1 is LNHNV and CDR2 is YYDKDF (reference sequence). Trimming removed 3 bases at V and 0 bases at J, with 11 bases between. The CDR3 runs to 16 residues. DNA for the CDR3: TGTGCCACCAGCAGGGACACACGGACGAACACCGGGGAGCTGTTTTTT. The encoded protein is CATSRDTRTNTGELFF.

This chain connects TRBV18 to TRBJ1-1, with TRBD1 matching 7 bases. The CDR3 extends over 16 amino acids. The V segment lost 6 bases and the J segment 0 bases; nucleotides outside the gene matches: 10. The V gene's germline CDR1 is KGHSH and CDR2 LQKENI. For the CDR3, the DNA is TGTGCCAGCTCTCGCGACAGGGACCTAATGAACACTGAAGCTTTCTTT. It specifies CASSRDRDLMNTEAFF.

V and J are TRBV29-1 and TRBJ2-1; TRBD1 matches 7 bases. Germline V gene sequence: CDR1 SQVTM, CDR2 ANQGSEA. V trimming: 2 bases; J trimming: 7 bases; junction bases outside the gene matches: 8. The CDR3 runs 14 residues. CDR3 amino acids: CSVELKGARNEQFF. CDR3 nucleotide sequence: TGCAGCGTTGAACTGAAGGGGGCGCGAAATGAGCAGTTCTTC.

This chain uses TRBV19 with TRBJ1-6, with 8 positions matching TRBD1. V gave up 1 base and J gave up 13 bases; unmatched junction bases: 6. The germline V gene has CDR1 LNHDA and CDR2 SQIVND (reference sequence). The CDR3 sequence is 14 residues long. Here the CDR3 reads CASSIGTGIHPLHF. CDR3 nucleotide sequence: TGTGCCAGTAGTATAGGGACAGGGATTCACCCCCTCCACTTT.

The rearrangement joins TRBV28 to TRBJ1-2; a possible D gene is TRBD1 (5 bases). CDR1 MDHEN and CDR2 SYDVKM come from the germline V gene. Trimming stripped 11 bases from V and 2 bases from J, with 12 bases between. CDR3 length equals 12 residues. The CDR3 sequence: CAGADGNYGYTF. CDR3 coding DNA: TGTGCCGGGGCGGACGGAAACTATGGCTACACCTTC.

The chain employs TRBV28 and TRBJ2-1, with 7 bases aligning to TRBD2. Germline V lookup: CDR1 MDHEN, CDR2 SYDVKM. J lost 0 bases, V lost 5 bases, and 13 bases had no gene match. This CDR3 comprises 18 residues. The CDR3 DNA reads TGTGCCAGCAGTCCGGTTAAGGGTAGCGGGCTCTCCTACAATGAGCAGTTCTTC. It translates to CASSPVKGSGLSYNEQFF.

V and J are TRBV29-1 and TRBJ2-5, with a tentative D call TRBD1 (6 bases). Germline CDR1 is SQVTM and CDR2 is ANQGSEA. This CDR3 is 13 amino acids long. Trimming took 7 bases from V and 2 from J, leaving 14 bases between them. Written as DNA, the CDR3 is TGCAGCGGGAAGAACAGGGCGCAAGAGACCCAGTACTTC. It encodes CSGKNRAQETQYF.

J is TRBJ1-5 and V is TRBV15; D is unresolved. Trimming stripped 0 bases from V and 0 bases from J, with 12 bases between. This CDR3 contains 17 residues. Germline CDR1 and CDR2: LNHNV and YYDKDF (reference sequence). As DNA, the CDR3 is TGTGCCACCAGCAGAGATGGCCCACCGTATAGCAATCAGCCCCAGCATTTT. Translating gives CATSRDGPPYSNQPQHF.

This chain connects TRBV14 to TRBJ1-4; maybe TRBD1 (6 bases). V was cut by 4 bases and J by 7 bases, with 31 bases left in between. The V gene's germline CDR1 is SGHDN and CDR2 FVKESK. This CDR3 contains 20 residues. The CDR3 here is CASSPPRQQQGSRNIEKLFF. The CDR3 nucleotides are TGTGCCAGCAGCCCCCCTCGGCAACAACAGGGATCAAGGAACATTGAAAAACTGTTTTTT. The whole variable domain, remainder taken from reference TRBV14 and TRBJ1-4, is EAGVTQFPSHSVIEKGQTVTLRCDPISGHDNLYWYRRVMGKEIKFLLHFVKESKQDESGMPNNRFLAERTGGTYSTLKVQPAELEDSGVYFCASSPPRQQQGSRNIEKLFFGSGTQLSVL.

The chain has TRBV6-5 and TRBJ1-1; 7 nucleotides align to TRBD1. Germline V CDR1 and CDR2: MNHEY, SVGAGI. The CDR3 runs to 15 residues. V lost 7 bases to trimming and J lost 1 base; unmatched junction nucleotides: 9. DNA for the CDR3: TGTGCCAGCAAGACCTCCGGGACAGCGAACACTGAAGCTTTCTTT. This codes for CASKTSGTANTEAFF.

The V and J genes are TRBV6-2 or TRBV6-3 and TRBJ2-4; possible D gene TRBD2, 6 bases. CDR3 length: 16 amino acids. Germline V gives CDR1 MNHEY, CDR2 SVGEGT. Between the trimmed V and J ends, which lost 0 bases and 3 bases, there was a span of 12 bases. CDR3 sequence reads: CASSYSGLGGKNIQYF. The CDR3 DNA follows: TGTGCCAGCAGTTACTCTGGGCTCGGGGGCAAAAACATTCAGTACTTC.

The chain employs TRBV12-5 and TRBJ1-6; 9 bases fit TRBD1. The CDR3 loop spans 19 amino acids. Trimming removed 1 base from V and 2 bases from J; junction bases left unmatched: 9. Looked up from germline, CDR1 is LGHNT and CDR2 is FRNRAP. CDR3 amino acids: CASGLERDRALTYNSPLHF. The CDR3 nucleotides are TGTGCTAGTGGTTTGGAAAGGGACAGGGCACTCACCTATAATTCACCCCTCCACTTT.

In its sample, this clone was seen once. The J gene is TRBJ1-2, the V gene TRBV7-9; D unresolved. The CDR3 has 13 residues. V was clipped by 2 bases and J by 8 bases, with 12 bases between them. The V gene's germline CDR1 is SEHNR and CDR2 FQNEAQ (reference sequence). CDR3: CASSLSQLLGYTF. CDR3 sequence (DNA): TGTGCCAGCAGCTTATCACAGCTCTTAGGCTACACCTTC.

The rearrangement joins TRBV2 to TRBJ2-5, with 9 bases that match TRBD1. V was pared by 6 bases and J by 5 bases, with 4 bases of the junction left unmatched. This CDR3 is 13 amino acids long. Germline loops: CDR1 SNHLY, CDR2 FYNNEI. CDR3 bases: TGTGCCAGCAGAGGACAGGGGTTGGAGACCCAGTACTTC. Translated: CASRGQGLETQYF.

This chain uses TRBV10-3 with TRBJ2-5; 9 bases map to TRBD1. Per the germline V gene, CDR1 is ENHRY and CDR2 is SYGVKD. The CDR3 runs to 14 residues. Trimming took 5 bases from V and 3 from J; bases not matched to a gene: 4. CDR3 nucleotides: TGTGCCATCAGTCCCCGGGACAGGGAAGAGACCCAGTACTTC. This codes for CAISPRDREETQYF.

V gene TRBV13 combines with J gene TRBJ2-7, with 9 bases that match TRBD1. V dropped 6 bases and J dropped 7; count of bases not matched to a gene: 13. The CDR3 covers 15 residues. Germline V gene sequence: CDR1 PRHDT, CDR2 FYEKMQ (reference sequence). The CDR3 DNA sequence: TGTGCCAGCAGACCTACTACCGGGACAGGGAAAGAGCAGTACTTC. Protein product: CASRPTTGTGKEQYF. Based on the CDR3 plus reference TRBV13 and TRBJ2-7, the full variable domain is AAGVIQSPRHLIKEKRETATLKCYPIPRHDTVYWYQQGPGQDPQFLISFYEKMQSDKGSIPDRFSAQQFSDYHSELNMSSLELGDSALYFCASRPTTGTGKEQYFGPGTRLTVT.

The count of this clone is one. This sequence joins TRBV7-9 and TRBJ2-7, with 7 bases fitting TRBD1. The CDR3 consists of 14 residues. J gave up 3 bases and V 3 bases, and 5 bases lay outside the gene matches. CDR1 and CDR2 from the germline V gene are SEHNR and FQNEAQ (reference sequence). The CDR3 spells CASSFWDRHYEQYF. DNA of the CDR3: TGTGCCAGCAGCTTCTGGGACAGACACTACGAGCAGTACTTC.

The V gene is TRBV7-6, the J gene TRBJ2-5, with TRBD2 matching over 10 bases. The CDR3 contains 16 residues. Germline V gene lookup returns CDR1 SGHVS and CDR2 FNYEAQ. The V and J ends lost 4 bases and 5 bases, in that order; junction bases with no gene match: 10. The CDR3 sequence: CASSSLVASGGETQYF. DNA of the CDR3: TGTGCCAGCAGCTCCCTGGTAGCTAGCGGGGGTGAGACCCAGTACTTC.

The chain uses TRBV14 and TRBJ2-1; the D gene is possibly TRBD1 (6 bases). The germline V gene has CDR1 SGHDN and CDR2 FVKESK. The V gene lost 1 base and the J gene lost 6 bases, with 16 bases spanning the gap. CDR3 length: 16 residues. CDR3 DNA: TGTGCCAGCAGCCAAGCAGGACAGTTAGGGTCCAATGAGCAGTTCTTC. Translated, it gives CASSQAGQLGSNEQFF.

The V and J genes are TRBV10-3 and TRBJ1-6; tentative D call: TRBD1 (5 bases). Trimming stripped 0 bases from V and 13 bases from J, with 13 bases between. CDR3 length: 14 amino acids. From germline, CDR1 is ENHRY and CDR2 SYGVKD. CDR3 in amino acids: CAISESGGRRPLHF. The CDR3 nucleotides are TGTGCCATCAGTGAGTCCGGGGGTAGACGGCCCCTCCACTTT.

V is TRBV2 and J is TRBJ2-1; no definite D call. Between the trimmed V and J ends, which lost 4 bases and 10 bases, there was a span of 14 bases. CDR1 is SNHLY and CDR2 is FYNNEI in the germline V gene. The CDR3 has 13 residues. CDR3 amino acids: CASSGPTEPEQFF. In DNA, the CDR3 is TGTGCCAGCAGTGGACCGACGGAGCCCGAGCAGTTCTTC.